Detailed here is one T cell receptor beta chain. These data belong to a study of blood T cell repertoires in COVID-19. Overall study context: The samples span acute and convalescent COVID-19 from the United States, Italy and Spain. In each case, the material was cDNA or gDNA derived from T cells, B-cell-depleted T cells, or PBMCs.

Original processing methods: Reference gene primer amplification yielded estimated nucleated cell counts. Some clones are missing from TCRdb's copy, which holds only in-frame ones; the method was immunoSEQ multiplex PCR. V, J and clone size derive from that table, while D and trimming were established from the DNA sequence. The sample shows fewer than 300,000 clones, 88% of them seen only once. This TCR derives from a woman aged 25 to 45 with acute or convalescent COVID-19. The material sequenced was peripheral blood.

In nucleotides, the CDR3 is TGTGCCAGCAGCTTACTAGGTGGGCGTGGAACTGAAGCTTTCTTT. Translating it yields CASSLLGGRGTEAFF. The V and J genes are TRBV5-4 and TRBJ1-1; D gene ambiguous. Germline CDR1 and CDR2: SGHNT and YYREEE (reference sequence). V lost 2 bases, J lost 5 bases, and 16 bases lay in between. The CDR3 runs to 15 residues.